This is a list of T cell receptor beta chains from one sample in a study of beta chain features in type 1 diabetes. Some clones are missing from TCRdb's copy, which holds only in-frame ones; the method was immunoSEQ multiplex PCR. The sample carries hundreds of thousands of clones, over 9.5% recorded once. The specimen was naive CD4+ T cells from blood. Receptors were obtained from a woman younger than 35 with type 1 diabetes. The CDR3 runs from the conserved cysteine through the conserved F or W. The D gene is left open where the match is weak.

j_gene	v_gene	d_gene	CDR3aa
TRBJ1-2	TRBV4-3	.	CASSQERVRGSYTF
TRBJ2-7	TRBV30	.	CAWSVLSLIKSNEQYF
TRBJ2-3	TRBV6-5	TRBD2	CASSYQGERGYTQYF
TRBJ1-2	TRBV4-3	TRBD1	CASSQARTGIYGYTF
TRBJ2-7	TRBV7-2	.	CASSLVSSYEQYF
TRBJ2-1	TRBV7-2	TRBD2	CASSSPRGRTSAYNEQFF
TRBJ1-4	TRBV29-1	TRBD1	CSVGTGGEKLFF
TRBJ2-3	TRBV4-3	TRBD2	CASSFTYSSGGTDTQYF
TRBJ2-7	TRBV5-1	.	CASSRRDSQYEQYF
TRBJ2-1	TRBV7-2	TRBD2	CASKLGEGLDEQFF
TRBJ2-3	TRBV29-1	.	CSVLANTDTQYF
TRBJ1-2	TRBV2	.	CASSVESTNYGYTF
TRBJ2-1	TRBV14	.	CASSQDGSASEQFF
TRBJ2-7	TRBV7-9	TRBD2	CASSPRPGLAGSYEQYF
TRBJ1-2	TRBV18	TRBD1	CASSPDRGSGYTF
TRBJ2-1	TRBV18	.	CASSRGDPELGQFF
TRBJ2-1	TRBV5-6	.	CASSLRLLGNEQFF
TRBJ2-1	TRBV30	.	CAWTGTSVYNEQFF
TRBJ1-1	TRBV5-4	.	CASSFTGGTEAFF
TRBJ2-7	TRBV30	.	CAWRKSSYEQYF
TRBJ2-3	TRBV7-8	TRBD2	CASSLPAGGGTDTQYF
TRBJ2-3	TRBV10-3	.	CAISARGPGHGTDTQYF
TRBJ1-2	TRBV4-3	TRBD1	CASSQAGQGNYGYTF
TRBJ1-1	TRBV7-2	.	CASSFSNTEAFF
TRBJ2-7	TRBV12-5	TRBD2	CASGNVGTSLYEQYF
TRBJ2-5	TRBV9	.	CASSVGLGEETQYF
TRBJ2-7	TRBV20-1	TRBD1	CSVRQGAKQYF